The 7 T cell receptor beta chains below were found in one sample sequenced in a study of blood T cell repertoires in COVID-19. TCRdb's table, derived via immunoSEQ multiplex PCR, lists solely in-frame clones and lacks some. Of 250,000 or so clones in the sample, around 88% were seen once. The sample comprised peripheral blood. The receptors shown here come from a man at least 80 years old with acute or convalescent COVID-19.

This sequence joins TRBV5-5 and TRBJ1-4; perhaps TRBD1 as D (5 bases). V lost 3 bases and J 8 bases, leaving 20 bases between the germline ends. The CDR3 is 16 amino acids. Germline values: CDR1 SGHKS, CDR2 YYEKEE (reference sequence). In nucleotides, the CDR3 is TGTGCCAGCAGCTCAGGTTTAGGGGTTAGTAGCGAAAAACTGTTTTTT. This translates into CASSSGLGVSSEKLFF.

This clone has just a few counts. V and J are TRBV27 and TRBJ2-7, with 9 bases fitting TRBD2. Per the germline V gene, CDR1 is MNHEY and CDR2 is SMNVEV (reference sequence). The ends lost 5 bases at V and 2 bases at J; junction bases unmatched: 7. The CDR3 is 15 amino acids. The CDR3 reads CASSTLAGAPYEQYF. CDR3 in DNA: TGTGCCAGCAGTACCTTAGCGGGAGCCCCCTACGAGCAGTACTTC.

The chain is built from TRBV25-1 and TRBJ2-1; TRBD2 matches at 9 bases. The CDR3 consists of 14 residues. Losses at the gene ends were 8 bases for V and 7 bases for J; bases not matched to a gene: 9. Germline CDR1 and CDR2: MGHDK and SYGVNS. DNA of the CDR3: TGTGCCAGCGGAAAGCGGGAGGCGTTTAATGAGCAGTTCTTC. It is translated as CASGKREAFNEQFF.

The CDR3 here is CASSLVGQGASGNTIYF. The CDR3 DNA reads as TGTGCCAGCAGCTTAGTGGGACAGGGGGCTTCTGGAAACACCATATATTTT. The V gene is TRBV11-2, the J gene TRBJ1-3; 12 bases line up with TRBD1. V lost 1 base and J lost 1; bases outside the gene matches: 2. Germline V CDR1 and CDR2: SGHAT, FQNNGV. The CDR3 is 17 amino acids.

The chain recombines TRBV19 with TRBJ2-7; 8 bases agree with TRBD2. The ends lost 0 bases at V and 9 bases at J; junction bases unmatched: 13. The CDR3 spans 16 residues. CDR1 is LNHDA and CDR2 is SQIVND in the germline V gene (reference sequence). CDR3 DNA sequence: TGTGCCAGTAGTATAGACGGGACTAGACTTATTGGTGCGCAGTACTTC. This gives the protein CASSIDGTRLIGAQYF.

The rearrangement uses TRBV19 and TRBJ1-2, with 7 bases aligning to TRBD1. The germline V gene encodes CDR1 LNHDA and CDR2 SQIVND (reference sequence). The V segment lost 6 bases and the J segment 4 bases; nucleotides outside the gene matches: 2. The CDR3 length is 12 residues. CDR3 amino acids: CASSDRVYGYTF. CDR3 nucleotide sequence: TGTGCCAGTAGCGACAGGGTCTATGGCTACACCTTC.

This chain joins TRBV9 and TRBJ2-3; TRBD2 agrees at 7 bases. CDR1 and CDR2 from the germline V gene are SGDLS and YYNGEE. The CDR3 sequence is 15 residues long. The J segment lost 2 bases and the V segment lost 0 bases, leaving 3 bases of the junction unmatched. This CDR3 reads CASSVDAGDTDTQYF. CDR3 DNA sequence: TGTGCCAGCAGCGTAGATGCGGGGGACACAGATACGCAGTATTTT.